This paragraph covers one T cell receptor (beta chain) sequence. What it recognizes is unknown. Added to each PCR by spiking were synthetic TCR analog templates. The table came from immunoSEQ multiplex PCR; TCRdb's copy has only in-frame clones and leaves some out. The sample holds approximately 86,000 clones; 85% are singletons and the top ten take approximately 6.7%. Time point noted: pretreatment peripheral blood. The data stem from a study of PD-L1 blockade in urothelial cancer. Study-wide context: Male sex and bladder-origin urothelial cancer characterized most of the roughly 29 patients. The analyses of blood took place 3 weeks (second dose) and 6 weeks after treatment start. Points from the study as a whole: Sub-median blood TCR clonality before treatment predicted longer survival.

The sequenced sample was PBMCs, obtained around atezolizumab (anti-PD-L1) treatment. The source is a man aged 40-49 years with urothelial cancer.

CDR3 DNA: TGTGCCATCAGTGAAAGGACTAGCGGGAGGGCCAACGGGGAGCTGTTTTTT. It yields the protein CAISERTSGRANGELFF. The genes are TRBV10-3 and TRBJ2-2, with 15 bases aligning to TRBD2. CDR1 is ENHRY and CDR2 is SYGVKD in the germline V gene. The CDR3 totals 17 residues. V lost 3 bases, J lost 7 bases, and 6 bases stayed unmatched.